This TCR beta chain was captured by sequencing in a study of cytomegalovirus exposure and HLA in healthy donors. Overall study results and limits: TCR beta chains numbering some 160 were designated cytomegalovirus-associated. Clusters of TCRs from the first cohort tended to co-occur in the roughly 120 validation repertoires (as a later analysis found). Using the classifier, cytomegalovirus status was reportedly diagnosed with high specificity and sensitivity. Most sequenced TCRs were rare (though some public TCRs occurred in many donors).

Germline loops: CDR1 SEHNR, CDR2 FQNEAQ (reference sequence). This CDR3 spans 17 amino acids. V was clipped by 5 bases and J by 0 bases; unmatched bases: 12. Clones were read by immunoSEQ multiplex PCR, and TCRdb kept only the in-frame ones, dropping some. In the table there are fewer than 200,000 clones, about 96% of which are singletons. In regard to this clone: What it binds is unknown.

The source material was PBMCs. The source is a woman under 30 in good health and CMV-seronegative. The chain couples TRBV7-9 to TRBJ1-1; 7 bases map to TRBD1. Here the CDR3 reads CASSLGVGTAMNTEAFF. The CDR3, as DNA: TGTGCCAGCAGCCTAGGAGTCGGGACAGCGATGAACACTGAAGCTTTCTTT.